This T cell receptor beta chain was sequenced for a study of T cell responses to AZD1222 COVID-19 vaccine. Study findings and constraints: Spike-specific TCR breadth rose after two AZD1222 doses, and depth rose as well. Donors were chiefly white British, with a greater number of females, and clonal diversity was perhaps underestimated. Spike was spanned by vaccine-associated CD4 TCRs, which were dominant at 160-218 and 743-854. Reportedly, nearly half of unique spike TCRs recognized epitopes outside B.1.351/B.1.1.7 mutations.

Note on this clone: Its antigen remains unidentified.

CDR3 size: 14 residues. V was pared by 4 bases and J by 1 base, with 10 bases between. Per germline, CDR1 SGHTA and CDR2 FQGNSA. Sequencing was performed with immunoSEQ multiplex PCR; in TCRdb, only in-frame clones are kept and a portion is missing. The table includes some 110,000 clones, around nine tenths detected once. The sequence was collected from an adult who received the MenACWY meningococcal vaccine as a control. The chain links TRBV7-2 to TRBJ1-1, with D possibly TRBD1 on 6 matching bases. Sample: peripheral blood, taken 28 days after the second dose of the MenACWY control vaccine. This chain's CDR3 is CASSYQGQNTEAFF. The CDR3 coding sequence is TGTGCCAGCAGCTACCAGGGACAGAACACTGAAGCTTTCTTT.